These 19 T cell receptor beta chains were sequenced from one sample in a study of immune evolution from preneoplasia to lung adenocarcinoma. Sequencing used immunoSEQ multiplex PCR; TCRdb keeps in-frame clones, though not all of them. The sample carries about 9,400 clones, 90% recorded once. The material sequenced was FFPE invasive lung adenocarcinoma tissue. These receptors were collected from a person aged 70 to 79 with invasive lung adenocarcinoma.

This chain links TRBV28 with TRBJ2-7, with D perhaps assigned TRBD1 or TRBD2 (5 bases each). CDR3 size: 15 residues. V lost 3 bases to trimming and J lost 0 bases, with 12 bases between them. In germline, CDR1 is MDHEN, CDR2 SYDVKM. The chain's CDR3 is CASSLSGTDSYEQYF. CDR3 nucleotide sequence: TGTGCCAGCAGTTTGTCCGGGACGGACTCCTACGAGCAGTACTTC. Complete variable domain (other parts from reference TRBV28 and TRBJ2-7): DVKVTQSSRYLVKRTGEKVFLECVQDMDHENMFWYRQDPGLGLRLIYFSYDVKMKEKGDIPEGYSVSREKKERFSLILESASTNQTSMYLCASSLSGTDSYEQYFGPGTRLTVT.

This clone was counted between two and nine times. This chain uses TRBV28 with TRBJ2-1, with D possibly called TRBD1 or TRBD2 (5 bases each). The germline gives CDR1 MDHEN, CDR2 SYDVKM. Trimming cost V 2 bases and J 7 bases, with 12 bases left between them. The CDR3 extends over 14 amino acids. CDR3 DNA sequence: TGTGCCAGCAGTTTACAGGGACCGGGGAATGAGCAGTTCTTC. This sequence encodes CASSLQGPGNEQFF.

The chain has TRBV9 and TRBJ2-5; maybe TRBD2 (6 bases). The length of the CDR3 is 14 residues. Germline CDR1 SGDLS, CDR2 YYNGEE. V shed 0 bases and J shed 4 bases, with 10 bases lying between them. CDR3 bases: TGTGCCAGCAGCGTAGGGGGGGAACTAGAGACCCAGTACTTC. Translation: CASSVGGELETQYF. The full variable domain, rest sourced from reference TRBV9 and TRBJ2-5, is DSGVTQTPKHLITATGQRVTLRCSPRSGDLSVYWYQQSLDQGLQFLIQYYNGEERAKGNILERFSAQQFPDLHSELNLSSLELGDSALYFCASSVGGELETQYFGPGTRLLVL.

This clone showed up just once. The CDR3 spells CASSGGAGDQPQHF. The CDR3 nucleotides are TGTGCCAGCAGTGGCGGGGCGGGGGATCAGCCCCAGCATTTT. The chain uses TRBV2 and TRBJ1-5; possibly TRBD1 for D (5 bases). Trimming removed 4 bases at V and 5 bases at J, with 12 bases between. This CDR3 is 14 amino acids long. Germline loops: CDR1 SNHLY, CDR2 FYNNEI.

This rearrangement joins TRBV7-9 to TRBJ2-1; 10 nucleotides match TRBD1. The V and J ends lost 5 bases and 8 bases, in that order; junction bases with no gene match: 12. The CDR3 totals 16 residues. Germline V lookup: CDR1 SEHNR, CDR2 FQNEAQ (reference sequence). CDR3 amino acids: CASSPTRQGANDEQFF. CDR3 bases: TGTGCCAGCAGCCCGACCCGACAGGGGGCTAATGATGAGCAGTTCTTC.

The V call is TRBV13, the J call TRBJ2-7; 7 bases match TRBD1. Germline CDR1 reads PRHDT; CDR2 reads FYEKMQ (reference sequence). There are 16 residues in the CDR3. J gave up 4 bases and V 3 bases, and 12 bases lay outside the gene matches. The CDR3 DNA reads TGTGCCAGCAGCTTTGCCCGGACAGGTTTGAATTACGAGCAGTACTTC. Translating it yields CASSFARTGLNYEQYF.

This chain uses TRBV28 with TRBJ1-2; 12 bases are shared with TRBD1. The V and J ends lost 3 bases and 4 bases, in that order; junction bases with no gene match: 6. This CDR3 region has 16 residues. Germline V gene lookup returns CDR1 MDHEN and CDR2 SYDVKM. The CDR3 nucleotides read TGTGCCAGCAGTTTCACGGGGACAGGGGGCCCCTATGGCTACACCTTC. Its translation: CASSFTGTGGPYGYTF.

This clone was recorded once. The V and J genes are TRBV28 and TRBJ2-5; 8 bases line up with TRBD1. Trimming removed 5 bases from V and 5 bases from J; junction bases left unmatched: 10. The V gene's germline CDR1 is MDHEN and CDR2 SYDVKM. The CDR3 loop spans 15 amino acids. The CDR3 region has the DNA TGTGCCAGCAGTCTCGGGACAGGAGCTTGGGAGACCCAGTACTTC. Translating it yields CASSLGTGAWETQYF. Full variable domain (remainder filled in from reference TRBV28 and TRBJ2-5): DVKVTQSSRYLVKRTGEKVFLECVQDMDHENMFWYRQDPGLGLRLIYFSYDVKMKEKGDIPEGYSVSREKKERFSLILESASTNQTSMYLCASSLGTGAWETQYFGPGTRLLVL.

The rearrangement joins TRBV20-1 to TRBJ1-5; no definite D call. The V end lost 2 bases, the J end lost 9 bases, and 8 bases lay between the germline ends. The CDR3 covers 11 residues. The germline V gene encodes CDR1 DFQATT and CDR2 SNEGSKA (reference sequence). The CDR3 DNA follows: TGCAGTGCTAGAACGACCGGGCCCCAGCATTTT. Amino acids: CSARTTGPQHF.

CDR3 bases: TGTGCCAGCAATATGGGAAGACAGGGGATGGGAGATACGCAGTATTTT. Residues: CASNMGRQGMGDTQYF. The rearrangement links TRBV2 to TRBJ2-3, with 8 bases identical to TRBD1. Unmatched junction bases numbered 14, after V lost 7 bases and J lost 5 bases. The V gene's germline CDR1 is SNHLY and CDR2 FYNNEI. CDR3 length: 16 residues.

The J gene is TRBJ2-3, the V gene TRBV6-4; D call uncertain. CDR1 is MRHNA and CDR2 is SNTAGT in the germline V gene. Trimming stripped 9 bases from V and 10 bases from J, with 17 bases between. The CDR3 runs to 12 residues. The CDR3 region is CARGRIRYPQYF. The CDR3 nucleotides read TGTGCCAGAGGAAGAATTCGTTATCCGCAGTATTTT.

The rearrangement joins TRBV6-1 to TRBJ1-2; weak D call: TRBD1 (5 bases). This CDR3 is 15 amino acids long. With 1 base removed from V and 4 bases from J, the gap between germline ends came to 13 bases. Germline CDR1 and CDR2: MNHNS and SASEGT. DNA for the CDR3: TGTGCCAGCAGTGAAGGGGAGGTGACAGCCTATGGCTACACCTTC. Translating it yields CASSEGEVTAYGYTF.

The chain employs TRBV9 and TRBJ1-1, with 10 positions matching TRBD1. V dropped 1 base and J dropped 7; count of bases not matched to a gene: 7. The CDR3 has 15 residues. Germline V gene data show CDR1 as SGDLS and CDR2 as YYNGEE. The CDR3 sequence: CASSVTTGGRGEAFF. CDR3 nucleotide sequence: TGTGCCAGCAGCGTAACGACAGGGGGCAGGGGTGAAGCTTTCTTT.

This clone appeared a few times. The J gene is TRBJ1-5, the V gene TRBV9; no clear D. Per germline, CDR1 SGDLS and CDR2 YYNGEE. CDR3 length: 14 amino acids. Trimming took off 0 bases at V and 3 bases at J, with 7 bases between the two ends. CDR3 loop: CASSVVGSNQPQHF. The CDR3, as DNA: TGTGCCAGCAGCGTAGTGGGGTCCAATCAGCCCCAGCATTTT.

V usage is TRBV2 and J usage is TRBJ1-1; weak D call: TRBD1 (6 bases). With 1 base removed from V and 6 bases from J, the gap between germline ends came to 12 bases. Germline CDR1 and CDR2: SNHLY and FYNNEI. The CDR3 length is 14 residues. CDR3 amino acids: CASSEVLRGPEAFF. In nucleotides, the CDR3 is TGTGCCAGCAGTGAAGTGCTCAGGGGACCTGAAGCTTTCTTT.

The CDR3 is CASSKTDRGHTDTQYF. Written as DNA, the CDR3 is TGTGCCAGCAGCAAAACGGACAGGGGGCACACAGATACGCAGTATTTT. V is TRBV4-2 and J is TRBJ2-3; the match to TRBD1 covers 11 bases. Trimming at V came to 5 bases and at J to 2 bases, leaving 6 bases not matched to a gene. CDR1 is LGHNA and CDR2 is YNFKEQ in the germline V gene. The length of the CDR3 is 16 residues.

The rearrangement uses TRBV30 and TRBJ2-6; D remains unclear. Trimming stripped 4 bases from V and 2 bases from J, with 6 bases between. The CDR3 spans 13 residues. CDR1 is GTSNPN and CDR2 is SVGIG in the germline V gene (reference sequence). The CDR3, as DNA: TGTGCCTGGATTGCCGCTGGGGCCAACGTCCTGACTTTC. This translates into CAWIAAGANVLTF.

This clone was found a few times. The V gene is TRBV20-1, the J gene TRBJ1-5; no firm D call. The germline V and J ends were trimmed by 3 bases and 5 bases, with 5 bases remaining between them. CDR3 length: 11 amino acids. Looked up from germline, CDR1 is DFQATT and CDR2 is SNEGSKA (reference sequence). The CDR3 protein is CSASGDQPQHF. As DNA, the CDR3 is TGCAGTGCTAGCGGGGATCAGCCCCAGCATTTT.

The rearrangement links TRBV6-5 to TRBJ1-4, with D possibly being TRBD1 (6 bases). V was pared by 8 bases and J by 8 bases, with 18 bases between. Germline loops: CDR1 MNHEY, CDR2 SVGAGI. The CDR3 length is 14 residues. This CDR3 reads CASCRGGPPEKLFF. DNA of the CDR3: TGTGCCAGCTGCCGGGGGGGCCCGCCCGAAAAACTGTTTTTT.